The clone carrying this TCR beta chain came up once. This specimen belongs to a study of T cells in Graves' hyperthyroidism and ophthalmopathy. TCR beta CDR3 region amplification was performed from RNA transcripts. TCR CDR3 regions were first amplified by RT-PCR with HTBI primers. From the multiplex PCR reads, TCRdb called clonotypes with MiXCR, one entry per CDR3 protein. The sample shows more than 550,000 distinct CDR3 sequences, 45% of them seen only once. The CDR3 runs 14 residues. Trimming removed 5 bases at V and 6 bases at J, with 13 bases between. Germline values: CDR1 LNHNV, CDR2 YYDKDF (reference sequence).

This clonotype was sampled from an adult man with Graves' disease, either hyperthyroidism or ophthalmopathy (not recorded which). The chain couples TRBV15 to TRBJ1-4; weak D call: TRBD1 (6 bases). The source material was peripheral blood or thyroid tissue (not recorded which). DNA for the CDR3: TGTGCCACCAGCGGCGGAAAGGGGGATGAAAAACTGTTTTTT. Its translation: CATSGGKGDEKLFF.